This T cell receptor beta chain was retrieved from a study of blood T cell repertoires in COVID-19. Study-level information: COVID-19 samples collected from the United States, Italy and Spain covered acute and convalescent phases. In each case, the material was cDNA or gDNA derived from T cells, B-cell-depleted T cells, or PBMCs.

Original processing notes: Estimation of nucleated cell counts relied on the amplification of reference gene primers. Using immunoSEQ multiplex PCR, the repertoire was profiled, and TCRdb retains in-frame clones only, with some absent. V and J calls and clone size are those listed in that table; D and trimming were worked out from the DNA. The sample yields roughly 150,000 clones, roughly 82% seen once. This clonotype originated in a woman between 50 and 59 years old in a cohort sampled during active or convalescent COVID-19. Input material: peripheral blood.

CDR3 DNA sequence: TGCGCCAGCAGCCAAGATCGGGCAGGGGGCTCCTACAATGAGCAGTTCTTC. The encoded protein is CASSQDRAGGSYNEQFF. The chain has TRBV4-3 and TRBJ2-1; 7 bases agree with TRBD1. With 0 bases clipped from V and 0 bases from J, the junction kept 5 bases outside the gene matches. Germline CDR1 reads LGHNA; CDR2 reads YSLEER. The CDR3 extends over 17 amino acids.